This T cell receptor (beta chain) was identified in a study of control samples from healthy donors and cancer patients. Looked up from germline, CDR1 is LNHDA and CDR2 is SQIVND (reference sequence). There are 15 residues in the CDR3. V was clipped by 10 bases and J by 1 base; unmatched bases: 6. The data were produced by immunoSEQ multiplex PCR, yet TCRdb's version contains in-frame clones alone and is incomplete. There are some 140,000 clones in the sample; 70% to 90% occur only once, and roughly 8.7% lies in the top ten. This clone was seen only once. Sequenced input: blood. This chain uses TRBV19 with TRBJ2-3; 12 nucleotides agree with TRBD2. The clonotype comes from a woman aged 30 to 39 in good health. The CDR3 here is CATRTSGTGTDTQYF. The CDR3 region has the DNA TGTGCCACCAGGACTAGCGGGACCGGCACAGATACGCAGTATTTT.